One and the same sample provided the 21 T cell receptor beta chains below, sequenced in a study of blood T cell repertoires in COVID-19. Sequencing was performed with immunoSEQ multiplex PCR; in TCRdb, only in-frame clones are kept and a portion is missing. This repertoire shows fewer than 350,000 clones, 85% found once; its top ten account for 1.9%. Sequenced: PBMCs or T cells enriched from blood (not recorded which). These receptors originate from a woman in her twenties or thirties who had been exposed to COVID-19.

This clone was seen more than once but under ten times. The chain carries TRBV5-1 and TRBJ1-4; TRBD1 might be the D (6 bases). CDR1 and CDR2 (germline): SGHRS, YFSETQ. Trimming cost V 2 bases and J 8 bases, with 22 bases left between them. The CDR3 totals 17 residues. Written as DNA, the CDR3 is TGCGCCAGCAGCTTTTACAGGGAAATTGAGTTTTGGGAAAAACTGTTTTTT. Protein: CASSFYREIEFWEKLFF. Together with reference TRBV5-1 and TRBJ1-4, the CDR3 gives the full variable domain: KAGVTQTPRYLIKTRGQQVTLSCSPISGHRSVSWYQQTPGQGLQFLFEYFSETQRNKGNFPGRFSGRQFSNSRSEMNVSTLELGDSALYLCASSFYREIEFWEKLFFGSGTQLSVL.

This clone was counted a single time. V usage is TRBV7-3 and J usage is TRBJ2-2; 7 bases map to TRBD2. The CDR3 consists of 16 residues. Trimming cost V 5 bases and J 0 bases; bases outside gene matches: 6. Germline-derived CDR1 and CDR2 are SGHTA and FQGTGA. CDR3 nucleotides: TGTGCCAGCAGCCCCGGGAGGAGCACGAACACCGGGGAGCTGTTTTTT. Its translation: CASSPGRSTNTGELFF.

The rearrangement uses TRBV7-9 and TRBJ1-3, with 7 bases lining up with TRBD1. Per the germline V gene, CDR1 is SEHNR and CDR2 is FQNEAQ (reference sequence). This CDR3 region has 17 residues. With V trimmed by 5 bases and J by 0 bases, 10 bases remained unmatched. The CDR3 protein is CASSAYPTGNSGNTIYF. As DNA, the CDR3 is TGTGCCAGCAGCGCCTACCCGACAGGGAACTCTGGAAACACCATATATTTT.

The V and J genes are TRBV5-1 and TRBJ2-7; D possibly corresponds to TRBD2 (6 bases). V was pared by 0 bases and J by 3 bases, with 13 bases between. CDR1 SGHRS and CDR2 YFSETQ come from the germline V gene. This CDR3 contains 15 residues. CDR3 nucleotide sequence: TGCGCCAGCAGCTTGGTTTCGGGGGAGGTCTACGAGCAGTACTTC. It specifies CASSLVSGEVYEQYF.

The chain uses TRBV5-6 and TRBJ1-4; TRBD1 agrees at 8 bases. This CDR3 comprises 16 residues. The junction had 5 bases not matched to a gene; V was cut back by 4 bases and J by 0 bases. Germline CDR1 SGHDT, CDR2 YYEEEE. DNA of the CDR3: TGTGCCAGCAGCAAAGGACAGGGTGCAACTAATGAAAAACTGTTTTTT. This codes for CASSKGQGATNEKLFF. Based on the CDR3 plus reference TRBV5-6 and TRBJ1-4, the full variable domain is DAGVTQSPTHLIKTRGQQVTLRCSPKSGHDTVSWYQQALGQGPQFIFQYYEEEERQRGNFPDRFSGHQFPNYSSELNVNALLLGDSALYLCASSKGQGATNEKLFFGSGTQLSVL.

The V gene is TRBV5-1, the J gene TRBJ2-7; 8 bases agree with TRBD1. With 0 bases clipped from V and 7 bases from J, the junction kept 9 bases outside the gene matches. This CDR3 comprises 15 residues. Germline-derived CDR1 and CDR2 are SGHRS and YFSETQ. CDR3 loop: CASSLGTGPLGEQYF. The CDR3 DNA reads TGCGCCAGCAGCTTGGGGACAGGGCCGCTCGGGGAGCAGTACTTC.

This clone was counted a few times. CDR3 protein: CASSVGSLDYGYTF. The CDR3 region has the DNA TGTGCCAGCAGCGTAGGGAGTTTGGACTATGGCTACACCTTC. V usage is TRBV9 and J usage is TRBJ1-2; D is unresolved. Germline V gene lookup returns CDR1 SGDLS and CDR2 YYNGEE. V was trimmed by 0 bases and J by 3 bases, leaving 9 bases between them. There are 14 residues in the CDR3.

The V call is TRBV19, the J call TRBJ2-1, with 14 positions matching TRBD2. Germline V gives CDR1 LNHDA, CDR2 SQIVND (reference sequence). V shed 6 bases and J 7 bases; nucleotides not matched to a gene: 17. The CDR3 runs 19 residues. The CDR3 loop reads CASSRQPGLAGVSVNEQFF. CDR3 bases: TGTGCCAGTAGCCGTCAACCGGGACTAGCGGGGGTTTCTGTAAATGAGCAGTTCTTC.

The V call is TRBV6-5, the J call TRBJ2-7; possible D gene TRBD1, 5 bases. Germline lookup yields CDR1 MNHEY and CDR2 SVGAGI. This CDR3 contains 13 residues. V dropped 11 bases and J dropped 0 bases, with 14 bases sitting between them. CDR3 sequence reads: CASHPGFSYEQYF. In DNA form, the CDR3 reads TGTGCCTCCCATCCAGGGTTCTCCTACGAGCAGTACTTC.

DNA for the CDR3: TGTGCCAGCAGCGTAGATCGGGACAGGTATGGCTACACCTTC. Its protein product is CASSVDRDRYGYTF. V and J are TRBV9 and TRBJ1-2; 8 bases are a match to TRBD1. V lost 0 bases and J lost 5; bases outside the gene matches: 3. The CDR3 is made up of 14 amino acids. Per the germline V gene, CDR1 is SGDLS and CDR2 is YYNGEE. Based on the CDR3 plus reference TRBV9 and TRBJ1-2, the full variable domain is DSGVTQTPKHLITATGQRVTLRCSPRSGDLSVYWYQQSLDQGLQFLIQYYNGEERAKGNILERFSAQQFPDLHSELNLSSLELGDSALYFCASSVDRDRYGYTFGSGTRLTVV.

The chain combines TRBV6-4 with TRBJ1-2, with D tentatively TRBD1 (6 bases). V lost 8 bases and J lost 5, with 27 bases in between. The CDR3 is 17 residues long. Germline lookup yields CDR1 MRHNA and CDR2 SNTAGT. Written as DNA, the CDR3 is TGTGCCAGCCCATCCCTCAGGGGCCGGAACGAAGGGTATGGCTACACCTTC. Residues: CASPSLRGRNEGYGYTF.

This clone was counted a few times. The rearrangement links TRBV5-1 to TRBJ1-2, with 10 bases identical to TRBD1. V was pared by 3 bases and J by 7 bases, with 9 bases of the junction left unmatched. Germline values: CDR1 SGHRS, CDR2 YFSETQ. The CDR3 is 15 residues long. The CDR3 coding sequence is TGCGCCAGCAGCTCCCGGGACAGGGGCTCTACTGGCTACACCTTC. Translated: CASSSRDRGSTGYTF. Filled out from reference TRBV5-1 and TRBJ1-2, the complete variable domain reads KAGVTQTPRYLIKTRGQQVTLSCSPISGHRSVSWYQQTPGQGLQFLFEYFSETQRNKGNFPGRFSGRQFSNSRSEMNVSTLELGDSALYLCASSSRDRGSTGYTFGSGTRLTVV.

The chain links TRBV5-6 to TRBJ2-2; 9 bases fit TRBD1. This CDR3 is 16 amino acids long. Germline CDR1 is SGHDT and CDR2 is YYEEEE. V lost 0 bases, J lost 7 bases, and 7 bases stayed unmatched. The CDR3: CASSLDWTGVVGELFF. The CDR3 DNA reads TGTGCCAGCAGCTTGGATTGGACAGGGGTAGTCGGGGAGCTGTTTTTT.

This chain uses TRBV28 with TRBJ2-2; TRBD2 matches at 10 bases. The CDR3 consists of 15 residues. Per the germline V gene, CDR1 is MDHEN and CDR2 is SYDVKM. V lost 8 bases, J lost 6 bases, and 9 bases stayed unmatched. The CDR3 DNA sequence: TGTGCCAGCTCTAGCGGGAGTTTTCCAGCCGGGGAGCTGTTTTTT. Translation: CASSSGSFPAGELFF.

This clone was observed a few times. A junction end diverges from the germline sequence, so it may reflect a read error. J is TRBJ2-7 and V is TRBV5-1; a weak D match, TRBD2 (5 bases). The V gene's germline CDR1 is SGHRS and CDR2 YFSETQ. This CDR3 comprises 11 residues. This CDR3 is CASSLAGLAFF. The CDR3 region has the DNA TGCGCCAGCAGCTTGGCCGGACTGGCTTTTTTC.

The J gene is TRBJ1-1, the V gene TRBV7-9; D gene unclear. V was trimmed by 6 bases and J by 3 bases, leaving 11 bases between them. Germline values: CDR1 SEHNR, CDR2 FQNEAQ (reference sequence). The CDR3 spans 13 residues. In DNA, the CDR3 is TGTGCCAGCAGAAAAGTGAGTCACACTGAAGCTTTCTTT. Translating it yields CASRKVSHTEAFF.

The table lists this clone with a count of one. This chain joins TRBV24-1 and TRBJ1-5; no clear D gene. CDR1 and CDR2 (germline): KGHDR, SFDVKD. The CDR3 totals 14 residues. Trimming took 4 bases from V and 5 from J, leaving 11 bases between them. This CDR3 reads CATSDPSRDQPQHF. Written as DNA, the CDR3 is TGTGCCACCAGTGACCCGTCCCGGGATCAGCCCCAGCATTTT.

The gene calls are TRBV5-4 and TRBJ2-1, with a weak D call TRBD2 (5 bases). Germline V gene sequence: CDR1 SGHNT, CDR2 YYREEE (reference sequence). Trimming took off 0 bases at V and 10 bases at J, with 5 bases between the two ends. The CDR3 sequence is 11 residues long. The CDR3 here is CASSLAGEQFF. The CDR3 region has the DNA TGTGCCAGCAGCTTGGCGGGGGAGCAGTTCTTC.

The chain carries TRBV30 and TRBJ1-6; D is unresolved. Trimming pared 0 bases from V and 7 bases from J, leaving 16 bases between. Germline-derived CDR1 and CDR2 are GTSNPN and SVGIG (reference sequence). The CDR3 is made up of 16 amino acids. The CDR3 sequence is CAWSVIDTGLNSPLHF. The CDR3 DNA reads TGTGCCTGGAGTGTTATCGACACCGGTCTAAATTCACCCCTCCACTTT.

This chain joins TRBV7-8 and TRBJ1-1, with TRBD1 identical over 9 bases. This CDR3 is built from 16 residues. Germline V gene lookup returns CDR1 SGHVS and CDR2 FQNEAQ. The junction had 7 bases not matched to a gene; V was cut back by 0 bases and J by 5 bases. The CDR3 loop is CASSLAPGQGGTEAFF. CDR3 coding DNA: TGTGCCAGCAGCTTAGCTCCGGGACAGGGAGGGACTGAAGCTTTCTTT.

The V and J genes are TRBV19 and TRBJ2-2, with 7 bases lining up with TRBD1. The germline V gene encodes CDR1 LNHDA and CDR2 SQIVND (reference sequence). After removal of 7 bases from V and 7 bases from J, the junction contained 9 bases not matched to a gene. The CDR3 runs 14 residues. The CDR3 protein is CASKLRGLGGELFF. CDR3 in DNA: TGTGCCAGTAAACTGAGGGGGCTGGGCGGGGAGCTGTTTTTT.